These 6 T cell receptor beta chains share one sample of origin, sequenced in a study of OX40 agonist ivuxolimab in advanced cancers. Sequenced by immunoSEQ multiplex PCR; TCRdb stores in-frame clones only, minus some. The repertoire holds around 67,000 clones, 80% seen once, with 0.95% to 1.5% in the top ten. Material: CD4+ or CD8+ T cells sorted from blood, obtained in a trial of the OX40 agonist ivuxolimab. All receptors derive from an adult with an advanced solid tumor such as melanoma, head and neck, liver or kidney cancer.

Only a few counts were recorded for this clone. The chain recombines TRBV6-1 with TRBJ2-7, with 10 positions matching TRBD1. Losses at the gene ends were 3 bases for V and 3 bases for J; bases not matched to a gene: 5. Germline V gene data show CDR1 as MNHNS and CDR2 as SASEGT. The CDR3 runs to 15 residues. CDR3 loop: CASSDRGTGDYEQYF. The CDR3 nucleotides read TGTGCCAGCAGTGATCGCGGGACAGGGGACTACGAGCAGTACTTC.

The chain couples TRBV7-9 to TRBJ1-1; D remains ambiguous. The CDR3 runs 13 residues. V dropped 2 bases and J dropped 4 bases, with 8 bases sitting between them. Germline lookup yields CDR1 SEHNR and CDR2 FQNEAQ (reference sequence). CDR3 DNA sequence: TGTGCCAGCAGCTTAAGATGGGGCACTGAAGCTTTCTTT. Translation: CASSLRWGTEAFF.

V usage is TRBV7-9 and J usage is TRBJ2-2, with unresolved D. V lost 5 bases to trimming and J lost 3 bases, with 10 bases between them. The CDR3 runs 14 residues. From germline, CDR1 is SEHNR and CDR2 FQNEAQ (reference sequence). The CDR3 here is CASSPDGHTGELFF. The CDR3 nucleotides read TGTGCCAGCAGCCCGGACGGGCACACCGGGGAGCTGTTTTTT.

The genes are TRBV7-9 and TRBJ1-2, with D uncertain. Germline CDR1 SEHNR, CDR2 FQNEAQ (reference sequence). The CDR3 runs to 12 residues. Trimming shortened V by 3 bases and J by 8 bases, and 10 bases separated the two germline ends. The CDR3 region has the DNA TGTGCCAGCAGCTTGAAGGCTGAAGGCTACACCTTC. Translated, it gives CASSLKAEGYTF.

The chain is built from TRBV6-1 and TRBJ1-4, with TRBD1 as a possible D gene (5 bases). The CDR3 has 17 amino acids. Germline V gives CDR1 MNHNS, CDR2 SASEGT. V lost 1 base to trimming and J lost 5 bases, with 17 bases between them. The CDR3 DNA sequence: TGTGCCAGCAGTGAAGATGGAGCCTACAGGAGAAATGAAAAACTGTTTTTT. This codes for CASSEDGAYRRNEKLFF.

This clone was counted a few times. This chain joins TRBV30 and TRBJ1-2; D is undetermined. Trimming removed 1 base at V and 8 bases at J, with 14 bases between. Germline CDR1 is GTSNPN and CDR2 is SVGIG (reference sequence). CDR3 length equals 13 residues. CDR3 DNA: TGTGCCTGGAGTGCCCTTGGGGAAGGCGGCTACACCTTC. Its protein is CAWSALGEGGYTF.